The 8 T cell receptor beta chains below come from one sample, sequenced in a study of early T cells in non-severe SARS-CoV-2 infection. In TCRdb, the 5' RACE reads were re-called with MiXCR into one record per CDR3 protein. The table records around 64,000 distinct CDR3 sequences, 10% to 15% of them present only once. The material sequenced was whole blood. The receptors shown here come from an adult who was a healthcare worker with PCR-confirmed SARS-CoV-2 infection or an uninfected control (not recorded which).

This clonotype showed up many times. The chain combines TRBV19 with TRBJ2-2; perhaps TRBD1 as D (5 bases). Trimming shortened V by 0 bases and J by 3 bases, and 8 bases separated the two germline ends. The CDR3 has 15 residues. Germline CDR1 is LNHDA and CDR2 is SQIVND (reference sequence). This chain's CDR3 is CASSIEGRYTGELFF. CDR3 bases: TGTGCCAGTAGTATAGAGGGGCGATACACCGGGGAGCTGTTTTTT.

CDR3 loop: CASSQTGQGSQPQHF. CDR3 bases: TGCGCCAGCAGCCAAACGGGACAGGGAAGTCAGCCCCAGCATTTT. This chain connects TRBV4-3 to TRBJ1-5; 9 bases are shared with TRBD1. Germline V lookup: CDR1 LGHNA, CDR2 YSLEER. V was clipped by 2 bases and J by 6 bases; unmatched bases: 5. The CDR3 is 15 residues long.

This clonotype occurred many times. The chain has TRBV20-1 and TRBJ1-1, with D tentatively TRBD1 (6 bases). This CDR3 region has 13 residues. V lost 6 bases to trimming and J lost 0 bases, with 11 bases between them. Germline V gives CDR1 DFQATT, CDR2 SNEGSKA (reference sequence). The CDR3 is CSASKGVNTEAFF. The CDR3 DNA follows: TGCAGTGCCAGTAAGGGGGTGAACACTGAAGCTTTCTTT.

A few counts support this clonotype. This sequence joins TRBV7-3 and TRBJ2-3; 7 nucleotides agree with TRBD2. The germline V gene encodes CDR1 SGHTA and CDR2 FQGTGA. Trimming took 4 bases from V and 5 from J; bases not matched to a gene: 9. This CDR3 is built from 15 residues. The chain's CDR3 is CASSSLGGEGDTQYF. For the CDR3, the DNA is TGTGCCAGCAGCTCTCTAGGTGGGGAGGGAGATACGCAGTATTTT.

This clonotype was counted at least ten times. The chain couples TRBV9 to TRBJ2-1; D might be TRBD1 (6 bases). There are 15 residues in the CDR3. Germline values: CDR1 SGDLS, CDR2 YYNGEE. The V end lost 5 bases, the J end lost 5 bases, and 17 bases lay between the germline ends. DNA for the CDR3: TGTGCCAGCAGGACAGGACTCTCCCGGGACAATGAGCAGTTCTTC. It translates to CASRTGLSRDNEQFF.

This clonotype was counted between two and nine times. The rearrangement uses TRBV6-5 and TRBJ2-5; weak D call: TRBD2 (7 bases). V lost 0 bases and J 2 bases, leaving 13 bases between the germline ends. CDR3 length: 16 residues. CDR1 MNHEY and CDR2 SVGAGI come from the germline V gene. The CDR3 loop is CASSYSGGGRQETQYF. DNA for the CDR3: TGTGCCAGCAGTTACTCAGGGGGAGGGCGGCAAGAGACCCAGTACTTC.

This clonotype was counted at least ten times. J is TRBJ1-1 and V is TRBV3-1; D unresolved. This CDR3 comprises 12 residues. Per germline, CDR1 LGHDT and CDR2 YNNKEL (reference sequence). Deletions cut 5 bases from V and 2 bases from J, with 6 bases between. Written as DNA, the CDR3 is TGTGCCAGCAGCTATTACAACACTGAAGCTTTCTTT. It yields the protein CASSYYNTEAFF.

This clonotype was counted only a few times. The chain joins TRBV10-3 to TRBJ2-1; 12 bases line up with TRBD2. Germline V gene data show CDR1 as ENHRY and CDR2 as SYGVKD. V trimming: 4 bases; J trimming: 7 bases; junction bases outside the gene matches: 8. The CDR3 extends over 16 amino acids. The CDR3 spells CAISGSSGGARNEQFF. CDR3 nucleotides: TGTGCCATCAGTGGTTCTAGCGGGGGGGCTAGGAATGAGCAGTTCTTC.